Following are 29 T cell receptor beta chains from one sample sequenced in a study of blood T cell repertoires in COVID-19. Profiled with immunoSEQ multiplex PCR; TCRdb holds only in-frame clones, not every one. The table records about 130,000 clones, approximately 80% of them present only once. Sequences were obtained from peripheral blood. The source of these receptors is a woman aged 80 or over with acute or convalescent COVID-19.

The chain joins TRBV2 to TRBJ1-2, with 8 bases fitting TRBD1. The V segment lost 6 bases and the J segment 4 bases; nucleotides outside the gene matches: 7. CDR1 and CDR2 (germline): SNHLY, FYNNEI. The CDR3 spans 14 residues. CDR3 region: CASSEDRVSYGYTF. For the CDR3, the DNA is TGTGCCAGCAGCGAGGACAGGGTGAGCTATGGCTACACCTTC.

The chain recombines TRBV7-8 with TRBJ2-1; D possibly corresponds to TRBD2 (5 bases). Trimming took off 1 base at V and 8 bases at J, with 9 bases between the two ends. Germline assignment: CDR1 SGHVS and CDR2 FQNEAQ. The CDR3 is 13 amino acids. The CDR3 here is CASSLEWEYEQFF. Here the CDR3 DNA reads TGTGCCAGCAGCTTAGAATGGGAGTATGAGCAGTTCTTC.

The chain links TRBV6-1 to TRBJ1-5; 8 nucleotides align to TRBD1. CDR3 length equals 15 residues. Looked up from germline, CDR1 is MNHNS and CDR2 is SASEGT. The junction had 4 bases not matched to a gene; V was cut back by 1 base and J by 5 bases. This CDR3 reads CASSEDRGGYQPQHF. CDR3 sequence (DNA): TGTGCCAGCAGTGAAGACAGGGGGGGATATCAGCCCCAGCATTTT.

This chain uses TRBV19 with TRBJ2-7, with 7 bases that match TRBD1. The V gene's germline CDR1 is LNHDA and CDR2 SQIVND (reference sequence). This CDR3 is built from 16 residues. The ends lost 4 bases at V and 5 bases at J; junction bases unmatched: 14. CDR3: CASSTPRDRLGDEQYF. DNA of the CDR3: TGTGCCAGTAGTACCCCCCGGGACAGACTGGGGGACGAGCAGTACTTC.

The V gene is TRBV27, the J gene TRBJ2-3; D possibly corresponds to TRBD2 (6 bases). CDR3 length equals 14 residues. Deletions cut 8 bases from V and 5 bases from J, with 17 bases between. The germline CDR1 and CDR2 sequences are MNHEY and SMNVEV (reference sequence). CDR3 sequence (DNA): TGTGCCAGCCGAATTAACTCCGGGAGAGATACGCAGTATTTT. It yields the protein CASRINSGRDTQYF.

The gene calls are TRBV7-3 and TRBJ1-2, with 10 bases fitting TRBD1. The V and J ends lost 2 bases and 6 bases, in that order; junction bases with no gene match: 0. Per germline, CDR1 SGHTA and CDR2 FQGTGA. The CDR3 runs to 13 residues. This CDR3 reads CASSLDRGHGYTF. CDR3 coding DNA: TGTGCCAGCAGCTTAGACAGGGGGCATGGCTACACCTTC.

This clone has just a few counts. The chain employs TRBV11-2 and TRBJ2-7, with unresolved D. Germline V gene lookup returns CDR1 SGHAT and CDR2 FQNNGV. The CDR3 totals 13 residues. With 1 base removed from V and 3 bases from J, the gap between germline ends came to 7 bases. The CDR3 nucleotides are TGTGCCAGCAGCTTAGGGTCGGTCTACGAGCAGTACTTC. This codes for CASSLGSVYEQYF. Combining the CDR3 with reference TRBV11-2 and TRBJ2-7 gives the whole variable domain EAGVAQSPRYKIIEKRQSVAFWCNPISGHATLYWYQQILGQGPKLLIQFQNNGVVDDSQLPKDRFSAERLKGVDSTLKIQPAKLEDSAVYLCASSLGSVYEQYFGPGTRLTVT.

This rearrangement joins TRBV11-2 to TRBJ1-2; D is ambiguous. Trimming took off 7 bases at V and 11 bases at J, with 20 bases between the two ends. The CDR3 spans 13 residues. From germline, CDR1 is SGHAT and CDR2 FQNNGV. The CDR3 protein is CASNLIRGFPYTF. In DNA form, the CDR3 reads TGTGCCAGCAACCTCATCCGAGGGTTCCCGTACACCTTC.

V gene TRBV11-2 combines with J gene TRBJ1-1; TRBD1 aligns across 7 bases. This CDR3 spans 13 amino acids. V was pared by 5 bases and J by 5 bases, with 5 bases of the junction left unmatched. Germline loops: CDR1 SGHAT, CDR2 FQNNGV. DNA of the CDR3: TGTGCCAGCAGCCGCACAGGGGAAACTGAAGCTTTCTTT. Encoded protein: CASSRTGETEAFF.

The gene calls are TRBV2 and TRBJ1-5; 8 positions match TRBD1. CDR1 and CDR2 (germline): SNHLY, FYNNEI. This CDR3 contains 15 residues. Germline trimming cut 7 bases from V and 1 base from J; bases unmatched to any gene: 6. The CDR3 loop is CASTGQGQSNQPQHF. CDR3 coding DNA: TGTGCCAGCACCGGACAGGGACAAAGCAATCAGCCCCAGCATTTT. The whole variable domain, filled in from reference TRBV2 and TRBJ1-5, reads EPEVTQTPSHQVTQMGQEVILRCVPISNHLYFYWYRQILGQKVEFLVSFYNNEISEKSEIFDDQFSVERPDGSNFTLKIRSTKLEDSAMYFCASTGQGQSNQPQHFGDGTRLSIL.

The rearrangement uses TRBV11-2 and TRBJ2-1; 9 positions agree with TRBD1. The CDR3 is 18 amino acids. Germline V lookup: CDR1 SGHAT, CDR2 FQNNGV. The V and J ends lost 5 bases and 4 bases, in that order; junction bases with no gene match: 15. The DNA of the CDR3 is TGTGCCAGCAGCCGGACAGGGGCGTCGTGGTTGTCTTACAATGAGCAGTTCTTC. Protein product: CASSRTGASWLSYNEQFF.

The chain recombines TRBV28 with TRBJ1-5; D remains ambiguous. CDR3 length: 16 amino acids. Germline assignment: CDR1 MDHEN and CDR2 SYDVKM. The V and J ends lost 8 bases and 4 bases respectively, with 21 bases between them. CDR3 DNA sequence: TGTGCCAGCCTTTTCTCCCATCCCGCAGAAAATCAGCCCCAGCATTTT. This sequence encodes CASLFSHPAENQPQHF.

J is TRBJ1-3 and V is TRBV5-1; 7 bases are a match to TRBD1. The junction had 5 bases not matched to a gene; V was cut back by 1 base and J by 4 bases. This CDR3 has 15 amino acids. Germline V CDR1 and CDR2: SGHRS, YFSETQ. The CDR3 spells CASSLITGAGNTIYF. The CDR3 DNA follows: TGCGCCAGCAGCTTGATAACAGGGGCAGGAAACACCATATATTTT. The whole variable domain, remainder taken from reference TRBV5-1 and TRBJ1-3, is KAGVTQTPRYLIKTRGQQVTLSCSPISGHRSVSWYQQTPGQGLQFLFEYFSETQRNKGNFPGRFSGRQFSNSRSEMNVSTLELGDSALYLCASSLITGAGNTIYFGEGSWLTVV.

This clone has only a few counts. This chain links TRBV9 with TRBJ2-1; D perhaps matches TRBD2 (5 bases). The V gene's germline CDR1 is SGDLS and CDR2 YYNGEE. The V end was cut by 5 bases, the J end by 0 bases, with 12 bases between. CDR3 length equals 15 residues. The CDR3: CASSPPGSSYNEQFF. The CDR3 DNA reads TGTGCCAGCAGTCCTCCGGGGAGCTCCTACAATGAGCAGTTCTTC.

The rearrangement links TRBV23-1 to TRBJ2-2; 8 nucleotides line up with TRBD1. TRBV23-1 is recorded as an ORF, its role being uncertain. The CDR3 runs 17 residues. Trimming removed 6 bases from V and 1 base from J; junction bases left unmatched: 10. CDR3 protein: CASRNARGQENTGELFF. The CDR3 DNA sequence: TGCGCCAGCAGAAACGCGAGGGGACAGGAGAACACCGGGGAGCTGTTTTTT.

This clone appeared a single time. The chain is built from TRBV5-1 and TRBJ2-3; TRBD2 agrees at 8 bases. J was trimmed by 2 bases and V by 4 bases; bases with no gene match: 9. The CDR3 sequence is 16 residues long. Germline CDR1 reads SGHRS; CDR2 reads YFSETQ. CDR3 protein: CASSPYSGKNTDTQYF. In DNA form, the CDR3 reads TGCGCCAGCAGCCCCTATAGCGGGAAAAACACAGATACGCAGTATTTT.

The CDR3 region is CASSQQGYSNQPQHF. The CDR3 region has the DNA TGTGCCAGCAGCCAACAGGGATATAGCAATCAGCCCCAGCATTTT. This chain links TRBV4-2 with TRBJ1-5, with a possible D match to TRBD1 (5 bases). Looked up from germline, CDR1 is LGHNA and CDR2 is YNFKEQ. Trimming took 2 bases from V and 0 from J, leaving 8 bases between them. The CDR3 consists of 15 residues.

The rearrangement links TRBV2 to TRBJ1-1; D unclear. V lost 7 bases to trimming and J lost 0 bases, with 9 bases between them. The CDR3 is made up of 13 amino acids. Germline V gene sequence: CDR1 SNHLY, CDR2 FYNNEI. Here the CDR3 reads CASIRSVNTEAFF. In DNA, the CDR3 is TGTGCCAGCATAAGATCGGTGAACACTGAAGCTTTCTTT.

J is TRBJ2-7 and V is TRBV18, with D possibly matching TRBD1 (7 bases). The CDR3 totals 15 residues. Trimming pared 5 bases from V and 2 bases from J, leaving 16 bases between. Germline V gene lookup returns CDR1 KGHSH and CDR2 LQKENI. CDR3 in DNA: TGTGCCAGCTCATGGTCCAGGGGGGATACCTACGAGCAGTACTTC. This gives the protein CASSWSRGDTYEQYF.

The chain links TRBV10-2 to TRBJ2-7; 7 nucleotides line up with TRBD1. With V trimmed by 0 bases and J by 0 bases, 2 bases remained unmatched. The germline CDR1 and CDR2 sequences are WSHSY and SAAADI. This CDR3 contains 15 residues. The DNA of the CDR3 is TGCGCCAGCAGTGAGTCAGGGGGCCCCTCCTACGAGCAGTACTTC. This sequence encodes CASSESGGPSYEQYF.

CDR3 sequence reads: CASSSGQETQYF. The CDR3 nucleotides read TGTGCCAGCAGTTCAGGTCAAGAGACCCAGTACTTC. The genes are TRBV12-3 or TRBV12-4 and TRBJ2-5; D not certain. The germline V and J ends were trimmed by 4 bases and 2 bases, with 5 bases remaining between them. The CDR3 has 12 amino acids.

This chain joins TRBV9 and TRBJ2-1, with 7 positions matching TRBD2. V dropped 4 bases and J dropped 8; count of bases not matched to a gene: 9. The CDR3 is 14 residues long. Germline V gene sequence: CDR1 SGDLS, CDR2 YYNGEE. CDR3 region: CASSPRRTSYEQFF. The CDR3 DNA reads TGTGCCAGCAGCCCCCGCCGGACTAGTTATGAGCAGTTCTTC.

V and J are TRBV5-5 and TRBJ1-3, with 9 bases fitting TRBD1. The germline gives CDR1 SGHKS, CDR2 YYEKEE (reference sequence). Trimming at V came to 3 bases and at J to 0 bases, leaving 13 bases not matched to a gene. This CDR3 region has 19 residues. In nucleotides, the CDR3 is TGTGCCAGCAGCTCAATCCGGGACAGGGAGAGGCACTCTGGAAACACCATATATTTT. Translated, it gives CASSSIRDRERHSGNTIYF.

This chain uses TRBV5-1 with TRBJ1-1; weak D call: TRBD1 (6 bases). This CDR3 comprises 16 residues. V was cut by 3 bases and J by 2 bases, with 17 bases left in between. Per the germline V gene, CDR1 is SGHRS and CDR2 is YFSETQ. In DNA, the CDR3 is TGCGCCAGCAGCTCGTATGGACAGACACTTAACACTGAAGCTTTCTTT. It encodes CASSSYGQTLNTEAFF.

The chain carries TRBV11-2 and TRBJ2-3, with 7 bases fitting TRBD2. Trimming took 5 bases from V and 1 from J; bases not matched to a gene: 9. CDR3 length: 16 amino acids. Germline values: CDR1 SGHAT, CDR2 FQNNGV. CDR3 in amino acids: CASSPGTSGGTDTQYF. CDR3 sequence (DNA): TGTGCCAGCAGCCCAGGGACCAGCGGGGGCACAGATACGCAGTATTTT.

This chain links TRBV7-2 with TRBJ1-2; TRBD1 matches at 8 bases. CDR1 is SGHTA, CDR2 FQGNSA, per germline. This CDR3 has 14 amino acids. V trimming: 1 base; J trimming: 7 bases; junction bases outside the gene matches: 5. The chain's CDR3 is CASSLERTGPGYTF. CDR3 in DNA: TGTGCCAGCAGCTTAGAGAGGACAGGGCCTGGCTACACCTTC. The complete variable domain, with remaining parts taken from reference TRBV7-2 and TRBJ1-2, reads GAGVSQSPSNKVTEKGKDVELRCDPISGHTALYWYRQSLGQGLEFLIYFQGNSAPDKSGLPSDRFSAERTGGSVSTLTIQRTQQEDSAVYLCASSLERTGPGYTFGSGTRLTVV.

The V gene is TRBV18, the J gene TRBJ2-7; 7 nucleotides align to TRBD1. V shed 3 bases, J shed 4 bases, and the junction held 9 bases outside the gene matches. Germline loops: CDR1 KGHSH, CDR2 LQKENI. This CDR3 spans 15 amino acids. DNA for the CDR3: TGTGCCAGCTCACCCGTTGGCAGGGGGTGGTACGAGCAGTACTTC. Encoded protein: CASSPVGRGWYEQYF.

The chain uses TRBV6-5 and TRBJ2-7; 11 nucleotides align to TRBD1. The CDR3 extends over 14 amino acids. Germline-derived CDR1 and CDR2 are MNHEY and SVGAGI. V was clipped by 7 bases and J by 2 bases; unmatched bases: 4. CDR3 sequence: CASKPGQGAYEQYF. The CDR3 bases are TGTGCCAGCAAGCCGGGACAGGGGGCCTACGAGCAGTACTTC.

The rearrangement uses TRBV4-1 and TRBJ1-2, with unresolved D. The CDR3 has 14 residues. V lost 1 base and J 8 bases, leaving 14 bases between the germline ends. Germline V gene lookup returns CDR1 MGHRA and CDR2 YSYEKL. As DNA, the CDR3 is TGCGCCAGCAGCCAAGTCTTCTGGGAGCGGGGCTACACCTTC. As protein: CASSQVFWERGYTF.